This TCR beta chain was sequenced for a study of OX40 agonist ivuxolimab in advanced cancers. Study-wide context: Patients were infused with ivuxolimab every 2 weeks at 0.01 to 10 mg/kg. Mean age around 60 years, range about 20 to 79; 82.7% male.

Patients were ruled out by autoimmune disease history or systemic immunosuppression. Broader study findings: Some patients who did not respond also had low normalized T-cell clonal expansion.

With regard to this clone: Its cognate antigen is unknown.

There are 17 residues in the CDR3. The trim removed 0 bases at V and 7 bases at J, leaving 14 bases unmatched. Per the germline V gene, CDR1 is SGHDN and CDR2 is FVKESK. Data came from immunoSEQ multiplex PCR; TCRdb stores just in-frame clones and leaves some out. The sample comprises just under 65,000 clones, about 90% of which are singletons, and 5.2% rests with the top ten. This sequence was found in an adult with an advanced solid tumor such as melanoma, head and neck, liver or kidney cancer. The sample was CD4+ or CD8+ T cells sorted from blood, taken in a trial of the OX40 agonist ivuxolimab. The chain recombines TRBV14 with TRBJ2-5; 7 bases match TRBD2. The CDR3 here is CASSQDFAGAAEGTQYF. CDR3 bases: TGTGCCAGCAGCCAAGATTTTGCGGGAGCCGCGGAGGGGACCCAGTACTTC.